The present T cell receptor (beta chain) was sequenced within a study of human CD4 T cells and Enterobacteriaceae. Study observations and caveats: Broadly cross-reactive clonotypes: about 60% of the 19 ranked in the top 5%.

Clones were sequenced by immunoSEQ multiplex PCR, and TCRdb holds only the in-frame ones, with some missing. The sample holds tens of thousands of clones, roughly 80% seen once. Notes on this clone: Antigen unknown.

CDR3 length equals 17 residues. The ends were cut back, 5 bases at V and 7 bases at J, with 24 bases in the middle. The V gene's germline CDR1 is MDHEN and CDR2 SYDVKM. Memory CD4+ T cells were sorted as all CD4+ cells except CD45RA+CCR7+CD95- naive cells, over 95% pure. Total CD4+ T cells and monocytes came from CD4/CD14 microbead positive selection. Before sorting, cells positive for CD8, CD14, CD16, CD56, CD19 or bright CD25 were removed. Sequencing input: memory CD4+ T cells from blood. The chain uses TRBV28 and TRBJ2-1, with D possibly called TRBD1 or TRBD2 (9 bases each). This clonotype was obtained from a human donor in good health. The CDR3 region is CASSPGAGGTGTNEQFF. As DNA, the CDR3 is TGTGCCAGCAGTCCCGGGGCGGGAGGGACAGGGACAAATGAGCAGTTCTTC.